The present entry profiles one T cell receptor (beta chain) with its context. The data are from a study of Ad26.COV2.S vaccination and SARS-CoV-2 variants. The treatment was: roughly 20 received Ad26.COV2.S at low or high dose, single or two shots; 5 received placebo; per-sample allocation not given. The study sampled participants on day 63 after the first vaccine or placebo injection. It was Wuhan-strain SARS-CoV-2 spike that the Ad26 vaccine vector expressed. TCRdb's table, derived via immunoSEQ multiplex PCR, lists solely in-frame clones and lacks some. The table has about 350,000 clones, 85% seen once. Germline lookup yields CDR1 SGHTA and CDR2 FQGNSA. This CDR3 has 14 amino acids. V was cut by 2 bases and J by 7 bases, with 11 bases left in between.

Sequenced here: peripheral blood, sampled in a trial of Ad26.COV2.S vaccine versus placebo. This TCR came from a person between 18 and 59 years old who received the Ad26.COV2.S COVID-19 vaccine or a placebo. V gene TRBV7-2 combines with J gene TRBJ2-2; perhaps D is TRBD1 or TRBD2 (6 bases each). The CDR3 nucleotides are TGTGCCAGCAGCTTACGAGGGGGAGGCGGGGAGCTGTTTTTT. Its protein product is CASSLRGGGGELFF.